Shown below are 6 T cell receptor beta chains from a single sample sequenced in a study of control samples from healthy donors and cancer patients. Here immunoSEQ multiplex PCR was the method, and the copy in TCRdb shows in-frame clones only, minus some. The sample has 75,000 to 90,000 clones, approximately 86% seen once. What was sequenced was blood. The receptors originated from a man aged 25 to 40 in good health.

The table lists this clone with a count of one. The chain carries TRBV6-5 and TRBJ2-7, with 10 bases fitting TRBD1. CDR1 MNHEY and CDR2 SVGAGI come from the germline V gene. CDR3 length: 16 residues. The V gene end was trimmed by 0 bases and the J gene end by 6 bases; junction bases not matched to a gene: 8. The CDR3 nucleotides are TGTGCCAGCAGTTACTCGAGTGGGACAGGGGTTTCCGAGCAGTACTTC. It specifies CASSYSSGTGVSEQYF.

This CDR3 is CASSPGTGNQPQHF. CDR3 bases: TGTGCCAGCAGCCCCGGGACAGGGAATCAGCCCCAGCATTTT. This chain connects TRBV5-4 to TRBJ1-5; 9 nucleotides line up with TRBD1. The J segment lost 4 bases and the V segment lost 4 bases, leaving 3 bases of the junction unmatched. Germline V gives CDR1 SGHNT, CDR2 YYREEE (reference sequence). The CDR3 is 14 residues long.

The chain joins TRBV5-5 to TRBJ2-5; D is perhaps TRBD2 (5 bases). V lost 6 bases to trimming and J lost 1 base, with 13 bases between them. Germline loops: CDR1 SGHKS, CDR2 YYEKEE (reference sequence). CDR3 length equals 14 residues. CDR3 loop: CASTPPGTQETQYF. Written as DNA, the CDR3 is TGTGCCAGCACCCCTCCGGGAACCCAAGAGACCCAGTACTTC.

The chain employs TRBV30 and TRBJ1-1; D perhaps matches TRBD1 (5 bases). There are 13 residues in the CDR3. Germline CDR1 is GTSNPN and CDR2 is SVGIG (reference sequence). V was clipped by 1 base and J by 1 base, with 7 bases between them. The DNA of the CDR3 is TGTGCCTGGAGTGGACAGACGAACACTGAAGCTTTCTTT. Amino acid sequence: CAWSGQTNTEAFF. The variable domain in full, completed from reference TRBV30 and TRBJ1-1, reads SQTIHQWPATLVQPVGSPLSLECTVEGTSNPNLYWYRQAAGRGLQLLFYSVGIGQISSEVPQNLSASRPQDRQFILSSKKLLLSDSGFYLCAWSGQTNTEAFFGQGTRLTVV.

The chain couples TRBV6-6 to TRBJ2-3; 11 nucleotides align to TRBD1. V trimming: 6 bases; J trimming: 6 bases; junction bases outside the gene matches: 8. This CDR3 has 15 amino acids. Germline V gene sequence: CDR1 MNHNY, CDR2 SVGAGI (reference sequence). Here the CDR3 DNA reads TGTGCCAGCAGAGAGGGACAGGGGGGATCCGATACGCAGTATTTT. Translation: CASREGQGGSDTQYF.

This clone was recorded only once. This chain links TRBV5-4 with TRBJ1-1, with 7 bases matching TRBD1. CDR3 size: 15 residues. V lost 5 bases to trimming and J lost 4 bases; unmatched junction nucleotides: 11. CDR1 and CDR2 from the germline V gene are SGHNT and YYREEE (reference sequence). In DNA, the CDR3 is TGTGCCAGCAGGGGGAGGGGGCAAAGGAGCACTGAAGCTTTCTTT. Its translation: CASRGRGQRSTEAFF.